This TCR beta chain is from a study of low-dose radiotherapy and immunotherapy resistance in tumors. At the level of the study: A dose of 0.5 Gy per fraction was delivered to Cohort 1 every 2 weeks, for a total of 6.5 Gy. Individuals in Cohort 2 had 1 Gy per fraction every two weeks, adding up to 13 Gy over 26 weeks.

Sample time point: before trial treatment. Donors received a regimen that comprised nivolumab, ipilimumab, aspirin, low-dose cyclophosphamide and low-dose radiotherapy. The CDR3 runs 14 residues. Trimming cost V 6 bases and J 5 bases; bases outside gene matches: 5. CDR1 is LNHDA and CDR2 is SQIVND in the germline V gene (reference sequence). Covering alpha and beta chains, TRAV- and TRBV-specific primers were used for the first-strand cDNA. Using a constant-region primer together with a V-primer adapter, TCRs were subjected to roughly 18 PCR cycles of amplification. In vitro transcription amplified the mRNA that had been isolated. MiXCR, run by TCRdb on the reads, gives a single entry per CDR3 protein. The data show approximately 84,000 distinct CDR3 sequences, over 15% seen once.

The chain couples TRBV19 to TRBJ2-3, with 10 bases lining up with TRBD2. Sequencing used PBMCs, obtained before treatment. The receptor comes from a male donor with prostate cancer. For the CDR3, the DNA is TGTGCCAGTAGGAAGCGGGGGGGCGTAGATACGCAGTATTTT. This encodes CASRKRGGVDTQYF. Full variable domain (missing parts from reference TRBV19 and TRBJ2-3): DGGITQSPKYLFRKEGQNVTLSCEQNLNHDAMYWYRQDPGQGLRLIYYSQIVNDFQKGDIAEGYSVSREKKESFPLTVTSAQKNPTAFYLCASRKRGGVDTQYFGPGTRLTVL.